The source of this T cell receptor beta chain is a study of shared clonotypes between healthy human individuals. Study background: Researchers drew samples from a couple of women and three men aged 18 to 49.

Study-wide points: All-four-donor shared clonotypes had higher generation probabilities than non-shared clonotypes did.

For this clone: Its antigen remains unidentified.

The repertoire was sequenced with immunoSEQ multiplex PCR; TCRdb's copy has only in-frame clones and lacks some. In the table there are about 2.2 million clones, about 94% of which are singletons. This CDR3 comprises 15 residues. Germline CDR1 SGHRS, CDR2 YFSETQ. V shed 2 bases and J 5 bases; nucleotides not matched to a gene: 3. Naive CD8 populations comprised CD45RO-negative cells positively selected for CCR7, excluding terminally differentiated effector memory CD45RA+ cells. Free of recent acute infections or vaccinations, the donors were healthy HIV-negative adults. Sequenced input: naive CD8+ T cells from PBMCs. This clonotype was sampled from a man between 18 and 35 years old in good health. Some clones in this sample may be carry-over from other donors' samples. The V and J genes are TRBV5-1 and TRBJ2-1, with 11 nucleotides matching TRBD2. The CDR3, as DNA: TGCGCCAGCAGCTTCACTAGCGGGAGACACAATGAGCAGTTCTTC. Translating gives CASSFTSGRHNEQFF.